The 9 T cell receptor beta chains in this list originate from one sample, sequenced in a study of CD8+ T cells in alopecia areata. RNA was extracted and reverse transcribed into cDNA as the sequencing template. Measured with immunoSEQ multiplex PCR; TCRdb has only the in-frame clones, and not every one. The table has 110,000 or so clones, roughly 64% seen once. Sequences were obtained from CD8+ T cells sorted from blood. Receptors were obtained from a human donor in good health.

This clone was recorded once. The chain links TRBV5-6 to TRBJ1-1, with 8 bases identical to TRBD1. V lost 4 bases, J lost 1 base, and 3 bases stayed unmatched. Germline V lookup: CDR1 SGHDT, CDR2 YYEEEE. CDR3 length equals 14 residues. The CDR3 DNA follows: TGTGCCAGCAGCCCCGGGACAGGGAACACTGAAGCTTTCTTT. It is translated as CASSPGTGNTEAFF.

The chain uses TRBV29-1 and TRBJ1-2, with 12 bases identical to TRBD1. Germline V gene data show CDR1 as SQVTM and CDR2 as ANQGSEA. CDR3 length equals 14 residues. V shed 7 bases, J shed 4 bases, and the junction held 7 bases outside the gene matches. The CDR3 nucleotides read TGCAGCGCTTCCCCGGGACAGGGGGCCTATGGCTACACCTTC. This translates into CSASPGQGAYGYTF.

This chain joins TRBV5-6 and TRBJ2-1; D is ambiguous. Germline V gene data show CDR1 as SGHDT and CDR2 as YYEEEE. CDR3 length: 16 residues. The V end lost 4 bases, the J end lost 4 bases, and 18 bases lay between the germline ends. CDR3 region: CASSPRWTRIYNEQFF. CDR3 in DNA: TGTGCCAGCAGCCCCCGATGGACGAGGATTTACAATGAGCAGTTCTTC.

CDR3: CASSLFPAHYEQYF. The CDR3 DNA reads as TGTGCCAGCAGTTTATTCCCGGCCCACTACGAGCAGTACTTC. V and J are TRBV28 and TRBJ2-7; D not resolved. Trimming removed 1 base at V and 3 bases at J, with 10 bases between. The CDR3 is 14 residues long. Germline CDR1 is MDHEN and CDR2 is SYDVKM.

V usage is TRBV7-6 and J usage is TRBJ2-5; a weak D match, TRBD2 (7 bases). V dropped 5 bases and J dropped 9 bases, with 19 bases sitting between them. Germline CDR1 is SGHVS and CDR2 is FNYEAQ. This CDR3 is built from 14 residues. CDR3 DNA sequence: TGTGCCAGCAGCCTCGGTGCAGGAGGGGGGGCCCAGTACTTC. It codes for CASSLGAGGGAQYF.

The chain is built from TRBV2 and TRBJ1-5; tentatively, D is TRBD1 (5 bases). The CDR3 consists of 15 residues. Deletions cut 1 base from V and 3 bases from J, with 10 bases between. Germline CDR1 and CDR2: SNHLY and FYNNEI. The CDR3 nucleotides read TGTGCCAGCAGTGAAGTTCAGGGCCTCAATCAGCCCCAGCATTTT. Translation gives CASSEVQGLNQPQHF.

This clone was seen a few times. The V and J genes are TRBV28 and TRBJ1-1; perhaps TRBD1 as D (6 bases). The CDR3 spans 17 residues. Trimming removed 3 bases at V and 1 base at J, with 18 bases between. Germline CDR1 and CDR2: MDHEN and SYDVKM. CDR3 amino acids: CASSFIGRGFKNTEAFF. The CDR3 DNA follows: TGTGCCAGCAGTTTTATCGGCAGGGGTTTTAAGAACACTGAAGCTTTCTTT.

This clone was seen only a few times. The V and J genes are TRBV2 and TRBJ1-6; TRBD1 might be the D (6 bases). Germline CDR1 and CDR2: SNHLY and FYNNEI. The CDR3 spans 17 residues. V shed 7 bases and J shed 4 bases, with 20 bases lying between them. The CDR3: CASNDNRDLLYNSPLHF. In DNA form, the CDR3 reads TGTGCCAGCAATGATAACAGGGACCTACTTTATAATTCACCCCTCCACTTT.

This sequence joins TRBV30 and TRBJ1-5, with D unresolved. Germline V gene sequence: CDR1 GTSNPN, CDR2 SVGIG (reference sequence). The CDR3 runs to 13 residues. The V end lost 2 bases, the J end lost 2 bases, and 7 bases lay between the germline ends. For the CDR3, the DNA is TGTGCCTGGAGTATCGGGGGCAATCAGCCCCAGCATTTT. Amino acids: CAWSIGGNQPQHF.